This T cell receptor beta chain was retrieved from a study of patients and donors after allogeneic stem cell transplantation. One entry per CDR3 protein results from TCRdb running MiXCR on the RT-PCR reads. The data hold about a million distinct CDR3 sequences, with roughly 18% observed a single time. This CDR3 has 14 residues. Trimming stripped 0 bases from V and 5 bases from J, with 11 bases between. CDR1 and CDR2 from the germline V gene are SGHRS and YFSETQ. This clonotype was picked up many times. The specimen was blood, either unsorted or a sorted T cell fraction (not recorded which). The receptor was derived from a human donor who was either an allogeneic HSCT recipient or a stem cell or donor lymphocyte infusion donor (not recorded which). It is not recorded whose cells these are; they may come from a transplant donor. This chain connects TRBV5-1 to TRBJ1-2; D might be TRBD1 (5 bases). The DNA of the CDR3 is TGCGCCAGCAGCTTGGGACAGAGCATTTATGGCTACACCTTC. The encoded protein is CASSLGQSIYGYTF. Combining the CDR3 with reference TRBV5-1 and TRBJ1-2 gives the whole variable domain KAGVTQTPRYLIKTRGQQVTLSCSPISGHRSVSWYQQTPGQGLQFLFEYFSETQRNKGNFPGRFSGRQFSNSRSEMNVSTLELGDSALYLCASSLGQSIYGYTFGSGTRLTVV.